Following are 17 T cell receptor beta chains from one sample sequenced in a study of T cell repertoires in cytomegalovirus infection. TCRdb independently ran MiXCR on the reads; one entry per CDR3 protein. The sample records 450,000 to 600,000 distinct CDR3 sequences, roughly 34% being singletons. These receptors' antigens are unknown. The sample here was cultured PBMCs, taken from culture after CMV antigen stimulation. The receptor set was obtained from a human donor in good health (CMV status not recorded). Some clones in this sample may be carry-over from other donors' samples.

The rearrangement links TRBV6-6 to TRBJ2-1; D ambiguous. Germline CDR1 is MNHNY and CDR2 is SVGAGI (reference sequence). The CDR3 runs to 17 residues. The V end was cut by 0 bases, the J end by 9 bases, with 21 bases between. The CDR3 sequence is CASSYSRASGEKAEQFF. The CDR3 region has the DNA TGTGCCAGCAGTTACTCTCGGGCTTCTGGAGAAAAGGCTGAGCAGTTCTTC.

This sequence joins TRBV20-1 and TRBJ1-2; 7 bases align to TRBD1. The V gene's germline CDR1 is DFQATT and CDR2 SNEGSKA (reference sequence). There are 15 residues in the CDR3. Losses at the gene ends were 4 bases for V and 7 bases for J; bases not matched to a gene: 15. The CDR3 DNA reads TGCAGTGCTAACGAACCCGCGCAGGGGGAAAGTGGCTACACCTTC. It codes for CSANEPAQGESGYTF.

In its sample, this clonotype was seen many times. The chain employs TRBV7-2 and TRBJ2-1, with 11 bases fitting TRBD2. Germline V CDR1 and CDR2: SGHTA, FQGNSA. CDR3 length equals 13 residues. V lost 11 bases and J lost 3; bases outside the gene matches: 3. CDR3 coding DNA: TGTGCCGGTGGACTAGCGGGCTACAATGAGCAGTTCTTC. Protein product: CAGGLAGYNEQFF.

The rearrangement links TRBV9 to TRBJ2-7; possible D gene TRBD2, 6 bases. In germline, CDR1 is SGDLS, CDR2 YYNGEE. V dropped 2 bases and J dropped 7 bases, with 19 bases sitting between them. The CDR3 is 15 amino acids. The CDR3 nucleotides read TGTGCCAGCAGCGTTTCGGGAGATTTTGTATATGAGCAGTACTTC. The encoded protein is CASSVSGDFVYEQYF.

This chain uses TRBV5-1 with TRBJ2-2, with D perhaps matching TRBD1 (5 bases). Trimming left V 5 bases short and J 1 base short, with 9 bases between. The germline CDR1 and CDR2 sequences are SGHRS and YFSETQ. The CDR3 runs 14 residues. The CDR3 coding sequence is TGCGCCAGCAGTCTACAGGTGAACACCGGGGAGCTGTTTTTT. Protein sequence: CASSLQVNTGELFF.

The V and J genes are TRBV30 and TRBJ2-5; 10 positions match TRBD2. CDR3 length: 14 amino acids. V lost 4 bases to trimming and J lost 3 bases; unmatched junction nucleotides: 5. Germline assignment: CDR1 GTSNPN and CDR2 SVGIG (reference sequence). CDR3 residues: CAWNRGLAEETQYF. CDR3 DNA sequence: TGTGCCTGGAATAGAGGACTAGCGGAAGAGACCCAGTACTTC. Full variable domain (missing parts from reference TRBV30 and TRBJ2-5): SQTIHQWPATLVQPVGSPLSLECTVEGTSNPNLYWYRQAAGRGLQLLFYSVGIGQISSEVPQNLSASRPQDRQFILSSKKLLLSDSGFYLCAWNRGLAEETQYFGPGTRLLVL.

The sample holds a few counts of this clonotype. This chain uses TRBV11-3 with TRBJ2-3; D might be TRBD1 (6 bases). CDR3 length: 13 amino acids. V was shortened by 5 bases and J by 4 bases, with 10 bases between the two germline ends. In germline, CDR1 is SGHNT, CDR2 YENEEA. CDR3 DNA sequence: TGTGCCAGCAGCCCGGACAGCGCAGATACGCAGTATTTT. Its protein product is CASSPDSADTQYF.

The V gene is TRBV28, the J gene TRBJ2-7, with 10 positions matching TRBD1. The CDR3 runs to 15 residues. With 5 bases clipped from V and 1 base from J, the junction kept 5 bases outside the gene matches. Germline loops: CDR1 MDHEN, CDR2 SYDVKM. As DNA, the CDR3 is TGTGCCAGCAGTCTGACAGGGGGCATTTCCTACGAGCAGTACTTC. It specifies CASSLTGGISYEQYF.

This chain joins TRBV7-2 and TRBJ1-4, with 9 bases that match TRBD1. This CDR3 contains 16 residues. J gave up 8 bases and V 4 bases, and 11 bases lay outside the gene matches. CDR1 and CDR2 from the germline V gene are SGHTA and FQGNSA. CDR3 in amino acids: CASSSPWDREEEKLFF. The CDR3 DNA reads TGTGCCAGCAGCTCGCCCTGGGACAGGGAGGAGGAAAAACTGTTTTTT.

The rearrangement joins TRBV6-8 to TRBJ2-7, with TRBD2 identical over 12 bases. CDR3 length: 14 residues. V gave up 5 bases and J gave up 6 bases; unmatched junction bases: 5. CDR1 is MNHGY, CDR2 SAAAGT, per germline. DNA for the CDR3: TGTGCCAGCAGTCCCCGACTAGCGGGAGCCGAGCAGTACGTC. It specifies CASSPRLAGAEQYV.

In this sample, this clonotype turned up many times. This chain links TRBV7-8 with TRBJ2-7, with D perhaps assigned TRBD1 or TRBD2 (5 bases each). In germline, CDR1 is SGHVS, CDR2 FQNEAQ. The CDR3 consists of 13 residues. V was pared by 10 bases and J by 3 bases, with 16 bases between. CDR3 protein: CATTGPPNYEQYF. The DNA for the CDR3 is TGTGCCACTACGGGACCACCCAACTACGAGCAGTACTTC.

The chain uses TRBV5-1 and TRBJ2-3, with TRBD2 identical over 7 bases. Per germline, CDR1 SGHRS and CDR2 YFSETQ. The CDR3 is 17 amino acids. The junction had 18 bases not matched to a gene; V was cut back by 4 bases and J by 7 bases. The CDR3 DNA follows: TGCGCCAGCAGCGGATCTAGCGGTCCCCCCACCGGAAATACGCAGTATTTT. This encodes CASSGSSGPPTGNTQYF.

This clonotype has only a few counts. This chain links TRBV28 with TRBJ2-5; D remains ambiguous. Germline CDR1 is MDHEN and CDR2 is SYDVKM. Trimming stripped 3 bases from V and 1 base from J, with 6 bases between. CDR3 size: 13 residues. CDR3 sequence reads: CASSLYGQETQYF. The CDR3 region has the DNA TGTGCCAGCAGTTTGTATGGCCAAGAGACCCAGTACTTC.

The chain employs TRBV19 and TRBJ2-5, with 13 bases lining up with TRBD2. V lost 3 bases and J lost 2; bases outside the gene matches: 6. Germline CDR1 LNHDA, CDR2 SQIVND (reference sequence). There are 17 residues in the CDR3. CDR3 nucleotide sequence: TGTGCCAGTAGTATCATGGGACTAGCGGGGACTCAAGAGACCCAGTACTTC. It encodes CASSIMGLAGTQETQYF.

V is TRBV12-3 or TRBV12-4 and J is TRBJ2-7; D gene unclear. V lost 5 bases and J lost 1, with 12 bases in between. There are 14 residues in the CDR3. The CDR3 here is CASSQDGGSYEQYF. DNA for the CDR3: TGTGCCAGCAGTCAAGACGGTGGATCCTACGAGCAGTACTTC.

The chain recombines TRBV20-1 with TRBJ2-5, with TRBD2 identical over 7 bases. This CDR3 spans 16 amino acids. V was clipped by 0 bases and J by 2 bases; unmatched bases: 9. Germline values: CDR1 DFQATT, CDR2 SNEGSKA (reference sequence). This chain's CDR3 is CSARDVRAGAQETQYF. For the CDR3, the DNA is TGCAGTGCTAGAGATGTCAGGGCGGGAGCACAAGAGACCCAGTACTTC.

This chain links TRBV9 with TRBJ2-1; 7 nucleotides align to TRBD2. Germline-derived CDR1 and CDR2 are SGDLS and YYNGEE. The length of the CDR3 is 17 residues. The ends lost 3 bases at V and 0 bases at J; junction bases unmatched: 9. This CDR3 is CASSASLASSSYNEQFF. The CDR3 DNA is TGTGCCAGCAGCGCCTCACTAGCGTCGAGCTCCTACAATGAGCAGTTCTTC.